This record covers a single T cell receptor beta chain. The target antigen is unknown. Germline V gene lookup returns CDR1 SGHRS and CDR2 YFSETQ. The CDR3 covers 13 residues. V was shortened by 4 bases and J by 1 base, with 8 bases between the two germline ends. Here immunoSEQ multiplex PCR was the method, and the copy in TCRdb shows in-frame clones only, minus some. The repertoire includes 15,000 to 16,000 clones, roughly 81% of them detected once, and 7% to 9% sits in the top ten. The data are from a study of T cells and Merkel cell carcinoma outcomes. General study results and limits: Reportedly, T-cell repertoire with density predicts Merkel cell carcinoma outcomes.

The sequence was obtained from a human donor with Merkel cell carcinoma. Sequencing was performed on tumor tissue from Merkel cell carcinoma. V and J are TRBV5-1 and TRBJ1-1; D is ambiguous. In nucleotides, the CDR3 is TGCGCCAGCAGCCCATGGGAGAACACTGAAGCTTTCTTT. Residues: CASSPWENTEAFF.